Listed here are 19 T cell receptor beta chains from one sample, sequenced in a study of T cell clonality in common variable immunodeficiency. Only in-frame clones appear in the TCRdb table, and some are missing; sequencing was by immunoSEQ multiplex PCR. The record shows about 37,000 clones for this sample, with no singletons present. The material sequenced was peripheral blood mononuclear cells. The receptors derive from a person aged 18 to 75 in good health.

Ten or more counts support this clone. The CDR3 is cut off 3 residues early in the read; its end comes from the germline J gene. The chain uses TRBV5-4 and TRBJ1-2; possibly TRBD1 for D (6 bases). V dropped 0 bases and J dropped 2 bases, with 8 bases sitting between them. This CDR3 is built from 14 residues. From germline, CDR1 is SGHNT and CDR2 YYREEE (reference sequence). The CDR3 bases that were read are TGTGCCAGCAGCTTGGGACAGGAAAACTATGGC. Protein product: CASSLGQENYG. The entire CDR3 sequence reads CASSLGQENYGYTF.

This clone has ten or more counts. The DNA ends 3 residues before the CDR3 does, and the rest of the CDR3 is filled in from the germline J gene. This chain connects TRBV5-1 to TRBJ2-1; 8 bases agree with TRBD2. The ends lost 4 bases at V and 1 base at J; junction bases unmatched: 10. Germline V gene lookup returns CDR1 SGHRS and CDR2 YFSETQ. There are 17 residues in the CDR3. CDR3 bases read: TGCGCCAGCAGCAGCGGGCTAGCGGGCCCATCCTACAATGAG. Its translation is CASSSGLAGPSYNE. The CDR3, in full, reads CASSSGLAGPSYNEQFF.

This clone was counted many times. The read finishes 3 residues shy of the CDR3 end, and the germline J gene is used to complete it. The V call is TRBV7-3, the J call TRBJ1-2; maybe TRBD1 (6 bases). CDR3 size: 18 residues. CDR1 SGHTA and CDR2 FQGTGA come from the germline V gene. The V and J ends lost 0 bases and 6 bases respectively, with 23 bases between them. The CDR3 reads CASSLTRTRDMSGDGYTF. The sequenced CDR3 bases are TGTGCCAGCAGCTTAACCCGGACTCGGGACATGAGCGGCGATGGC.

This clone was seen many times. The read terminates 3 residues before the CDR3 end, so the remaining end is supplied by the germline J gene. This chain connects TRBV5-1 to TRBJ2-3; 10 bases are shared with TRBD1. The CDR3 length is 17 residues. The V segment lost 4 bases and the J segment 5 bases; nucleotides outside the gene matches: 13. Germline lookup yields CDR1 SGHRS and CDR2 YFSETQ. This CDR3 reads CASSVGQGPLSGDTQYF. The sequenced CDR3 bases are TGCGCCAGCAGCGTGGGACAGGGGCCGCTGTCTGGAGATACG.

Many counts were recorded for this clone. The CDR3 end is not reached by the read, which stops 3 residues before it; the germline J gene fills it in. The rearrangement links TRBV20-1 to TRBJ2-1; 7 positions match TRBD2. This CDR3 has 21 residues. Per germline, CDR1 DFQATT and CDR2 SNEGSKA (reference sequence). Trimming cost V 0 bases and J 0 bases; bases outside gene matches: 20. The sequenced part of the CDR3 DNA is TGCAGTGCTAGAGATCGCGTGTGGGCTAGCGGCCTCACCAGCTCCTACAATGAG. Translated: CSARDRVWASGLTSSYNE. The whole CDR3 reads CSARDRVWASGLTSSYNEQFF.

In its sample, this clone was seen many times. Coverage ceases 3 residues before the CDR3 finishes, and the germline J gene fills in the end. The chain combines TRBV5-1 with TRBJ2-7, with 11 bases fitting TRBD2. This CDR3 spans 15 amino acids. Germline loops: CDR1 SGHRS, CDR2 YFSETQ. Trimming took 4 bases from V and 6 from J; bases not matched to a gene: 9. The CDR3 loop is CASSRLAGSLSEQYF. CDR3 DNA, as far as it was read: TGCGCCAGCAGCCGACTAGCGGGAAGTCTCTCCGAG.

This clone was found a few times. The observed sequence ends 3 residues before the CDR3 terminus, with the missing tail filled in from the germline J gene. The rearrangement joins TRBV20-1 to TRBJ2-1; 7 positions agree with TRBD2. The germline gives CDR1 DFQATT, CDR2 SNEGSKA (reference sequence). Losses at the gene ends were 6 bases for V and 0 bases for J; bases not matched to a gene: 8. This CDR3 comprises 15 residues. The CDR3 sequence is CSAPGGGSSYNEQFF. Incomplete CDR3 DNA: TGCAGTGCGCCGGGCGGCGGGAGCTCCTACAATGAG.

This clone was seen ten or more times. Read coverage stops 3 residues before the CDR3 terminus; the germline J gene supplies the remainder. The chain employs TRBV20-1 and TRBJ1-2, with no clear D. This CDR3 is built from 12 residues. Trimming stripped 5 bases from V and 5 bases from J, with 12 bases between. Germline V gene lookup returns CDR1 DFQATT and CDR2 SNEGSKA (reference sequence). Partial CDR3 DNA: TGCAGTGCTTACGGGCGGGTTTATGGC. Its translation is CSAYGRVYG. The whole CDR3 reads CSAYGRVYGYTF.

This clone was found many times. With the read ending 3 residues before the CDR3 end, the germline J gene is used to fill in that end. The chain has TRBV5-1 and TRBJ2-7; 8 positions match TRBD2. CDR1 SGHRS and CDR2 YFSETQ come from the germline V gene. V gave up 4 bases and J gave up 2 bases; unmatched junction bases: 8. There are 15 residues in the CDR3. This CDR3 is CASSPTSGFTYEQYF. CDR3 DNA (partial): TGCGCCAGCAGCCCTACTAGCGGTTTCACCTACGAG.

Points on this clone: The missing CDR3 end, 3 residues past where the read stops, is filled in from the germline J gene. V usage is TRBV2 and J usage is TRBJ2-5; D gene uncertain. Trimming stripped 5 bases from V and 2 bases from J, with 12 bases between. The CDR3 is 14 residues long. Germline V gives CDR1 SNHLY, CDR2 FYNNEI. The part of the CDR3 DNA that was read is TGTGCCAGCAGTATCCGGGTCAGTCAAGAGACC. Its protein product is CASSIRVSQET. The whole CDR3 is CASSIRVSQETQYF.

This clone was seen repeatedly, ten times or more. CDR3 DNA, as far as it was read: TGTGCCAGCAGCGCCCTACAGGGCGGGGAG. This sequence encodes CASSALQGGE. The entire CDR3 protein reads CASSALQGGELFF. The V gene is TRBV6-4, the J gene TRBJ2-2; perhaps TRBD1 as D (6 bases). The read terminates 3 residues ahead of where the CDR3 ends, so the germline J gene completes it. The V end lost 6 bases, the J end lost 7 bases, and 12 bases lay between the germline ends. The CDR3 sequence is 13 residues long. Per the germline V gene, CDR1 is MRHNA and CDR2 is SNTAGT.

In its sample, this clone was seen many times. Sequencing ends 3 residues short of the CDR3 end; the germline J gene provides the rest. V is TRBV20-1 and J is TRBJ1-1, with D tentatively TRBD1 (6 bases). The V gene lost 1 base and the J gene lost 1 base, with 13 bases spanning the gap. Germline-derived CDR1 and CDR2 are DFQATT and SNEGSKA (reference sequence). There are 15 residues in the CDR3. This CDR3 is CSARVGGQRNTEAFF. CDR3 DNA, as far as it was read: TGCAGTGCTAGAGTCGGGGGGCAAAGGAACACTGAA.

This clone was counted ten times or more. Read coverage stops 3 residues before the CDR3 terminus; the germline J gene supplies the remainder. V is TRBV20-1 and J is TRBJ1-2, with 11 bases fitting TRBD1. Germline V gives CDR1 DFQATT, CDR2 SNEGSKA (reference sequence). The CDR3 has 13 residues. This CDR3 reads CSATGQGAGGYTF. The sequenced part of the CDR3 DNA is TGCAGTGCAACCGGACAGGGGGCGGGCGGC.

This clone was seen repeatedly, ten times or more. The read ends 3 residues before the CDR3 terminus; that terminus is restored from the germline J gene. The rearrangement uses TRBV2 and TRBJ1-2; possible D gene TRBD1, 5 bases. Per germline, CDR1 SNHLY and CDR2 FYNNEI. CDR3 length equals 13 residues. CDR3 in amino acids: CASSEAAGQGYTF. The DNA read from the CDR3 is TGTGCCAGCAGTGAAGCGGCAGGGCAAGGC.

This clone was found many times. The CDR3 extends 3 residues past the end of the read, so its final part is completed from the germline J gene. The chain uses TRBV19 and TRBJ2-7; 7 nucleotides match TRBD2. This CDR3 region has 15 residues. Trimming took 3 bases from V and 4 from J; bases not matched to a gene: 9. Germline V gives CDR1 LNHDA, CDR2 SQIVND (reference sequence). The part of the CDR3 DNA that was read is TGTGCCAGTAGTATTAAGGGCGGGAGTCTGTACGAG. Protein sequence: CASSIKGGSLYE. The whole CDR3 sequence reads CASSIKGGSLYEQYF.

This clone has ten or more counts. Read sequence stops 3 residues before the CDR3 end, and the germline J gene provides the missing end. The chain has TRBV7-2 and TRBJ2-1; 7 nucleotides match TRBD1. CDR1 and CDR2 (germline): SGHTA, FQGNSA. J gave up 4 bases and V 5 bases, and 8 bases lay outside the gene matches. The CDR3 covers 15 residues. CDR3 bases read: TGTGCCAGCAGCGACGGGACAGTGGGTTACAATGAG. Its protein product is CASSDGTVGYNE. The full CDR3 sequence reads CASSDGTVGYNEQFF.

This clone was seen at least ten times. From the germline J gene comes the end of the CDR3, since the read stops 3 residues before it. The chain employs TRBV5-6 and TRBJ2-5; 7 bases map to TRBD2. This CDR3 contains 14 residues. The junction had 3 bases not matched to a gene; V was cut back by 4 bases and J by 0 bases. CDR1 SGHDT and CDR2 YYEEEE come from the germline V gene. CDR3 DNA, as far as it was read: TGTGCCAGCAGCCAGGGACTATACCAAGAGACC. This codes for CASSQGLYQET. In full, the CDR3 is CASSQGLYQETQYF.

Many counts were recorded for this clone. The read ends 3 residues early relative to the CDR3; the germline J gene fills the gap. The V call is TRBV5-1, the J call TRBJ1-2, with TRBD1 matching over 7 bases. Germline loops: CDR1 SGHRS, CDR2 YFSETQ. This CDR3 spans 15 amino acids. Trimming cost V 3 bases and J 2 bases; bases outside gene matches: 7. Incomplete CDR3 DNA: TGCGCCAGCAGCTCCAGGACAGGCCCGAACTATGGC. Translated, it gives CASSSRTGPNYG. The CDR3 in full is CASSSRTGPNYGYTF.

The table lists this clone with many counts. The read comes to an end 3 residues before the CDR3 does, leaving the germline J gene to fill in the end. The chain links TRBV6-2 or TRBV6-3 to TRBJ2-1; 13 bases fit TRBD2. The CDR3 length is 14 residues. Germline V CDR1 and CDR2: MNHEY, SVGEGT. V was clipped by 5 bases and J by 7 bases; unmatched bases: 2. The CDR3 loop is CASSGGLAGNEQFF. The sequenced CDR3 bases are TGTGCCAGCAGTGGGGGACTAGCGGGAAATGAG.